The sequence of this T cell receptor beta chain was determined in a study of blood T cell repertoires in COVID-19. Study details: Acute and convalescent COVID-19 samples came from the United States, Italy and Spain. Nucleic acid was either cDNA or gDNA, and it came from T cells, B-cell-depleted T cells, or PBMCs.

Under the authors' procedure: How many nucleated cells were present was estimated from reference gene primer amplification. The repertoire was sequenced with immunoSEQ multiplex PCR; TCRdb's copy has only in-frame clones and lacks some. V and J calls and clone size are those listed in that table; D and trimming were worked out from the DNA. The table lists about 210,000 clones, 65% to 85% of them singletons. The V gene end was trimmed by 4 bases and the J gene end by 6 bases; junction bases not matched to a gene: 10. CDR1 is SGHNT and CDR2 is YYREEE in the germline V gene (reference sequence). CDR3 length: 16 residues.

The rearrangement joins TRBV5-4 to TRBJ2-7, with 13 bases aligning to TRBD2. Sequencing used peripheral blood. The TCR originated in a man between 50 and 59 years old with active or convalescent COVID-19. CDR3 in amino acids: CASSKRLAGGFAEQYF. CDR3 DNA: TGTGCCAGCAGCAAAAGACTAGCGGGAGGATTCGCCGAGCAGTACTTC. The variable domain in full, completed from reference TRBV5-4 and TRBJ2-7, reads ETGVTQSPTHLIKTRGQQVTLRCSSQSGHNTVSWYQQALGQGPQFIFQYYREEENGRGNFPPRFSGLQFPNYSSELNVNALELDDSALYLCASSKRLAGGFAEQYFGPGTRLTVT.